This T cell receptor beta chain originates from a study of OX40 agonist ivuxolimab in advanced cancers. Study-wide context: Dose-escalation patients had hepatocellular carcinoma, melanoma, renal cell or head and neck cancer. Averaging roughly 60 years in age, with a range of roughly 20 to 80, the cohort was 65% to 85% male.

Using immunoSEQ multiplex PCR, the repertoire was profiled, and TCRdb retains in-frame clones only, with some absent. The table lists over 55,000 clones, roughly nine tenths of them singletons, with more than 13% in the top ten. V lost 8 bases to trimming and J lost 6 bases, with 12 bases between them. This CDR3 has 12 residues. Germline loops: CDR1 MNHEY, CDR2 SVGAGI. This chain links TRBV6-5 with TRBJ2-3; a possible D gene is TRBD2 (6 bases). Sequencing used CD4+ or CD8+ T cells sorted from blood, obtained in a trial of the OX40 agonist ivuxolimab. This sequence originates from an adult with an advanced solid tumor such as melanoma, head and neck, liver or kidney cancer. The CDR3 region has the DNA TGTGCCAGCTCGACGGGAGCCGATACGCAGTATTTT. Residues: CASSTGADTQYF.